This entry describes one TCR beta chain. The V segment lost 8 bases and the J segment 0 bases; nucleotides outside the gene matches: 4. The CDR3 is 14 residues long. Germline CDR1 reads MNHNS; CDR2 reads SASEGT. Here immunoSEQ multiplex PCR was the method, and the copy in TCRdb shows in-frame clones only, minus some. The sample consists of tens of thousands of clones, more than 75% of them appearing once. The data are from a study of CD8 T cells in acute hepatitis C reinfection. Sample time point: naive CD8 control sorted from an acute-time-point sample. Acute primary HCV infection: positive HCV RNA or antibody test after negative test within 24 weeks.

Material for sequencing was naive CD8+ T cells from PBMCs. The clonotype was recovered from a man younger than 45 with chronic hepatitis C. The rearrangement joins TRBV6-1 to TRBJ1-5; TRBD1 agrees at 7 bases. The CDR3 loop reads CASWGQYSNQPQHF. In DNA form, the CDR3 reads TGTGCCAGCTGGGGACAGTATAGCAATCAGCCCCAGCATTTT.